This entry concerns a single TCR beta chain. Each sample used at least 6.5 million PBMCs. It was with a sample-barcoded 5' primer and a J-beta primer mix that a second PCR of roughly 6 to 11 cycles was run. No fewer than 3 million CDR3-containing paired-end reads came from each sample. One entry per CDR3 protein, called by TCRdb with MiXCR from the 5' RACE reads. The data show around 700,000 distinct CDR3 sequences, 20% to 25% seen once. These data come from a study of blood T cells in healthy people across ages. In germline, CDR1 is SGHVS, CDR2 FNYEAQ. This CDR3 spans 14 amino acids. Trimming cost V 5 bases and J 4 bases, with 14 bases left between them. The same data also contributed to another study, on T cells of mothers and their children. Per that study: All extracted RNA went into cDNA synthesis, 1.5 ug per 15 ul.

The chain has TRBV7-6 and TRBJ1-1; D is possibly TRBD1 (5 bases). This TCR derives from a boy younger than 18 in good health. Sequencing input: blood. CDR3 sequence (DNA): TGTGCCAGCAGCCCTAGTGGGGGTAGCACTGAAGCTTTCTTT. It yields the protein CASSPSGGSTEAFF.